This is a list of T cell receptor beta chains from one sample in a study of T cell clones after liver transplantation. Profiled with immunoSEQ multiplex PCR; TCRdb holds only in-frame clones, not every one. Here the sample spans 35,000 to 45,000 clones, roughly 84% being singletons. The sample in question was CD4+ T cells from blood, obtained 24 months after liver transplant. All receptors come from a human patient who received a liver transplant. Among the T cells, some may be from the graft donor. The CDR3 runs from the conserved cysteine through the conserved F or W. Fields, in order: J gene, V gene, D gene, CDR3 DNA, CDR3 protein. A D gene is named only where the DNA matches it firmly.

j_gene: TRBJ2-7
v_gene: TRBV5-1
d_gene: NA
CDR3nt: TGCGCCAGCAGCCGCGGAGAGACGGTCTCCTACGAGCAGTACTTC
CDR3aa: CASSRGETVSYEQYF

j_gene: TRBJ1-2
v_gene: TRBV7-9
d_gene: TRBD1
CDR3nt: TGTGCCAGCAGCTCGGACAGGGGGTATGGCTACACCTTC
CDR3aa: CASSSDRGYGYTF

j_gene: TRBJ1-5
v_gene: TRBV30
d_gene: TRBD1
CDR3nt: TGTGCCTGGAGGCCGACAGGGGGTAGGGATCAGCCCCAGCATTTT
CDR3aa: CAWRPTGGRDQPQHF

j_gene: TRBJ1-5
v_gene: TRBV19
d_gene: NA
CDR3nt: TGTGCCAGTAGTATCATCCAGCTCAATCAGCCCCAGCATTTT
CDR3aa: CASSIIQLNQPQHF

j_gene: TRBJ1-1
v_gene: TRBV19
d_gene: NA
CDR3nt: TGTGCCAGTAGTGGGACATCGACCCAAGCTTTCTTT
CDR3aa: CASSGTSTQAFF

j_gene: TRBJ1-2
v_gene: TRBV12-5
d_gene: NA
CDR3nt: TGTGCTAGTGGTTTCCCCCGAACTAACTATGGCTACACCTTC
CDR3aa: CASGFPRTNYGYTF

j_gene: TRBJ2-3
v_gene: TRBV7-3
d_gene: NA
CDR3nt: TGTGCCAGCAGCCGTTGGAGCACAGATACGCAGTATTTT
CDR3aa: CASSRWSTDTQYF

j_gene: TRBJ1-2
v_gene: TRBV25-1
d_gene: NA
CDR3nt: TGTGCCAGCAGTGAATATCGAGGTGGGGGGGCCGGCTACACCTTC
CDR3aa: CASSEYRGGGAGYTF

j_gene: TRBJ2-1
v_gene: TRBV11-2
d_gene: NA
CDR3nt: TGTGCCAGCAGGGGGCTTGGGACGAAACCCGACCCTACCTACAATGAGCAGTTCTTC
CDR3aa: CASRGLGTKPDPTYNEQFF

j_gene: TRBJ1-6
v_gene: TRBV6-1
d_gene: TRBD1
CDR3nt: TGTGCCAGCGCCCGACAGGGGAACAATTCACCCCTCCACTTT
CDR3aa: CASARQGNNSPLHF

j_gene: TRBJ2-3
v_gene: TRBV6-5
d_gene: NA
CDR3nt: TGTGCCAGCAAAAGGGGGGCGGGTGGAAGTGATACGCAGTATTTT
CDR3aa: CASKRGAGGSDTQYF

j_gene: TRBJ1-1
v_gene: TRBV4-2
d_gene: TRBD1
CDR3nt: TGTGCCAGCAGCCACGGACAGGACACTGAAGCTTTCTTT
CDR3aa: CASSHGQDTEAFF

j_gene: TRBJ1-4
v_gene: TRBV2
d_gene: TRBD1
CDR3nt: TGTGCCAGCAGACCCCTGGGACAGGGGAGAGAAAAACTGTTTTTT
CDR3aa: CASRPLGQGREKLFF

j_gene: TRBJ2-3
v_gene: TRBV28
d_gene: NA
CDR3nt: TGTGCCAGCAGTCTACAAGGAGATACGCAGTATTTT
CDR3aa: CASSLQGDTQYF

j_gene: TRBJ2-3
v_gene: TRBV9
d_gene: NA
CDR3nt: TGTGCCAGCAGCTTCCCCGGACGTCTTAGCACAGATACGCAGTATTTT
CDR3aa: CASSFPGRLSTDTQYF

j_gene: TRBJ2-3
v_gene: TRBV28
d_gene: NA
CDR3nt: TGTGCCAGCAGGAACATTGGTACGCAGTATTTT
CDR3aa: CASRNIGTQYF